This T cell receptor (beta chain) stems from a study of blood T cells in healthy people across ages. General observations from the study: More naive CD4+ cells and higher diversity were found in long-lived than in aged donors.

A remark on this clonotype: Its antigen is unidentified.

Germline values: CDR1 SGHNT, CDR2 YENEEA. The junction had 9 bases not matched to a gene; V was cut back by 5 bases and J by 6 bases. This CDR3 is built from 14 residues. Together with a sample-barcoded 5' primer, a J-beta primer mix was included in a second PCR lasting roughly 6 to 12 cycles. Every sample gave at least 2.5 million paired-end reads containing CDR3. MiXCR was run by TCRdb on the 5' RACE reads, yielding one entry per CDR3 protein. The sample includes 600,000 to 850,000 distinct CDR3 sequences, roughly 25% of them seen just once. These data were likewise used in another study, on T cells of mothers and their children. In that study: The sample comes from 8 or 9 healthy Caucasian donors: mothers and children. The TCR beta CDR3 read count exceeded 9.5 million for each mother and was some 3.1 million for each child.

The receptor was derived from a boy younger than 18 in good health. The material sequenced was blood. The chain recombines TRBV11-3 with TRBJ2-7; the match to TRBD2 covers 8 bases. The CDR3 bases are TGTGCCAGCAGCCCCCGGGGTAGCGGGGCCGAGCAGTACTTC. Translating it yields CASSPRGSGAEQYF. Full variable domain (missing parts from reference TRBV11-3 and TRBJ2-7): EAGVVQSPRYKIIEKKQPVAFWCNPISGHNTLYWYLQNLGQGPELLIRYENEEAVDDSQLPKDRFSAERLKGVDSTLKIQPAELGDSAVYLCASSPRGSGAEQYFGPGTRLTVT.